This T cell receptor beta chain was identified in a study of regulatory T cells in long-lasting Graves disease. Combining iRepertoire HTBI primers with Arm-PCR of CDR3 regions, the authors built TCR beta libraries. TCRdb re-derived calls from the multiplex PCR reads in MiXCR, one entry per CDR3 protein. Seen here are over 500,000 distinct CDR3 sequences, 15% to 20% observed once, and the top ten hold around 12%. Findings of the study overall: The study found persistent patients shared more public clonotypes (about 3,000) than new patients (approximately 870).

This clonotype was seen more than once but under ten times. The antigen remains undetermined. This CDR3 comprises 14 residues. V lost 6 bases, J lost 6 bases, and 14 bases lay in between. Time point given: newly diagnosed GD, antithyroid drugs for less than 3 months. Construction of the TCR library relied on RNA isolated from PBMCs. These data were also filed under a second study, of T cells in Graves' hyperthyroidism and ophthalmopathy. According to that study: Diagnoses were made from clinical symptoms, serum measures (thyroxine and TRAb), thyroid ultrasound and orbital computed tomography.

The receptor was derived from a man between 18 and 35 years old with Graves disease. The sequencing used peripheral blood mononuclear cells (PBMCs), collected at new diagnosis, from a patient treated with antithyroid drugs. The rearrangement uses TRBV12-3 or TRBV12-4 and TRBJ1-4; maybe TRBD1 (6 bases). The CDR3 bases are TGTGCCAGCAGGGCCACGAGGGGGGATGAAAAACTGTTTTTT. It encodes CASRATRGDEKLFF.